This TCR beta chain was found in a study of cytomegalovirus exposure and HLA in healthy donors (TCRdb year 2017). Background for the entire study: An earlier analysis of around 600 of the donors reported about 290 Gb of sequence data and roughly 110 million unique TCR beta sequences from 150 million to 200 million T cells. HLA typing included class I and class II loci at four-digit resolution. Four to six DR-DQ haplotypes were handled as single units for association and clustering, since linkage in the cohort was strong. In a later genetic analysis, genome-wide SNP genotypes for about 55% of the roughly 700 donors were used, and that subset was treated as a discovery cohort. Roughly 310 gigabases of sequencing data and roughly 90 million unique TCR sequences were included in an early release covering around 650 HLA-typed donors. The study profiled the T cell repertoires of around 700 subjects by immunosequencing and related them to cytomegalovirus serostatus. Among 398 genotyped donors of the cohort, an average of 235,054 unique TCR beta nucleotide sequences were sequenced per donor, about a sixth of them non-productive. Typing coverage differed by locus: A, B, C, DRB1 and DQB1 were typed in about 629-640 donors, DQA1 in 500 to 550, DPA1 in approximately 600, and DPB1 in 472. Donor age, sex, ethnicity and CMV serostatus were collected together with the repertoire data. The study combined high-throughput TCR immunosequencing, statistical association of individual TCRs with disease status, and machine learning to predict cytomegalovirus infection status. To decide whether each TCR beta V gene segment behaved as functional or pseudogenic, an earlier analysis of some 600 of the donors relied on high-throughput TCR beta sequencing. A later analysis re-examined previously published TCR beta repertoires from 610 or so donors and added high-resolution HLA genotyping to investigate patterns of TCR occurrence. The genetic ancestry cluster associated with self-reported Caucasian donors included 81% of the 398 genotyped donors. Every repertoire in the discovery cohort had been generated on one and the same sequencing platform. Rather than using new phenotypic data, the later analysis identified candidate immune exposures from TCR beta sequences and from how often those sequences occurred across donors. In addition to the first cohort of 666 subjects, a separate validation cohort of approximately 130 different subjects was used. The study was designed to test whether signatures of past pathogen exposure could be identified by cataloging public T cell receptors.

About this clone itself: Its antigen target is currently unknown. One base away there is no much larger clone; base qualities are not given.

In total, approximately 610 healthy bone marrow donors made up the cohort. Cohort members were all nominally healthy when sampled, although unrecorded immune exposures were likely present. The donor tested CMV seronegative, placing the donor among the roughly 350 seronegative members of the cohort. Each donor provided a peripheral blood sample, and peripheral blood mononuclear cells were used for TCR beta sequencing. The Qiagen DNeasy Blood Extraction Kit was used to extract genomic DNA from the blood cell samples. Here V drops 2 bases and J drops 2 bases, and the junction holds 5 bases not matched to any gene. Including the terminal cysteine and phenylalanine, the CDR3 comprises 16 residues. Here the CDR3 DNA is all that survives: 48 bases in frame from base 1. Reading the germline V gene gives CDR1 SGHTA and CDR2 FQGNSA. Libraries came from the immunoSEQ multiplex PCR assay. The multiplex PCR relied on a mix of 60 forward primers for TCR Vbeta segments and 13 reverse primers for TCR Jbeta segments. The CDR3 region of rearranged TCR beta genes was amplified from genomic DNA by a multiplex PCR assay. On the Illumina HiSeq System, the amplified TCR beta libraries were sequenced as 87-base-pair reads. The study's own analysis went as follows. A later analysis counted some 80 million unique TCR beta chains across the 500 to 850 repertoires, and 9 million to 14 million of these chains were shared by at least two donors. Raw reads were error-corrected and collapsed into unique sequences by a nearest-neighbor algorithm in which closely related sequences were merged to remove PCR and sequencing errors. To assign V, D and J gene segments, CDR3 sequences were aligned to IMGT reference sequences. Each retained sequence needed at least a six-nucleotide match to both a V gene segment and a J gene segment. Rearrangements were called productive when the CDR3 lacked stop codons and stayed in frame with V and J; all others were non-productive. Following IMGT convention, CDR3 was defined as the stretch from the second conserved V-encoded cysteine to the conserved J-encoded phenylalanine. In an earlier analysis of approximately 590 of the donors, sequences lacking an unambiguous match to a single V gene segment were excluded. In an earlier analysis of about 590 of the donors, a V segment was called functional when productive rearrangements were above 56.7%, and segregating when the standard deviation between donors exceeded 5%. To diagnose cytomegalovirus status from the catalog of TCR beta chain sequences, a statistical classification framework was built. In a later analysis, TCR nucleotide sequences were compared against IMGT/GENE-DB human TR gene sequences so that V and J genes could be assigned. The TCRdist pipeline was used in a later analysis to assign CDR3 sequences and most-parsimonious VDJ recombination scenarios. A later analysis defined each TCR beta chain by its CDR3 amino acid sequence plus V-gene family, and excluded reads lacking a unique V-gene family. In a later analysis, 500 to 700 highly shared, low-generation-probability nucleotide sequences were removed to address suspected cross-contamination and a sequencing artifact. A later analysis calculated a clonal expansion index for each public chain from normalized within-repertoire ranks of inferred template counts. In a later analysis, generation probabilities were computed using a VDJ recombination model fitted to out-of-frame rearrangements, and the results were checked against IGoR. Hypergeometric tests were used in a later analysis to score TCR-TCR, TCR-HLA and TCR-CMV co-occurrence, with a repertoire-size bias correction applied to the TCR pairs. False discovery rates were estimated in a later analysis by permuting HLA or CMV assignments 20 times. In a later analysis, co-occurring TCRs were grouped using DBSCAN, with TCRdist sequence similarity added in when clustering inside HLA-allele-positive subsets. For co-occurrence clustering, repertoires with fewer than 30,000 or more than 120,000 public chains were excluded, along with five repertoires with anomalous nucleotide sharing. In TCRdb, the immuneACCESS table is reduced to in-frame sequences with V and J assigned. These tables do not hold every clone; where another copy was compared, an unresolved V gene accounts for under half, and the others remain unexplained. That table is the source of V, J and clone size, and D and trimming were worked out from the DNA. Within this sample are some 200,000 clones, with over 70% of them counted one time only. The ten top clones hold roughly 3% of the sample.

Findings and caveats that apply to the study as a whole: In a later analysis, HLA-associated TCR beta chains were found to be more clonally expanded and to have lower generation probabilities than equally common non-associated chains. The cohort was sequenced for TCR beta chains only, and without alpha or paired-chain data the features that could be detected were limited. Specific HLA alleles were associated with 18,000 or so TCR beta sequences at a false discovery rate of 0.05 in a later analysis. A group of highly shared sequence variants was considered likely to be a technical artifact of the sequencing pipeline. In both the original and validation cohorts, the classifier was reported to diagnose cytomegalovirus status with high specificity and sensitivity. Roughly uniform sequencing depth across donors was assumed in presence/absence analyses, although this assumption may not hold. A later genetic analysis reported fewer N-insertions in productive TCRs among donors in an Asian-associated ancestry cluster than the roughly 720-donor mean. Strong co-occurrence of HLA alleles, especially DR and DQ, made assigning TCR associations to individual alleles difficult. An association between a missense DCLRE1C variant and V-gene and J-gene trimming of TCR beta chains was found in a later genetic analysis and replicated in an independent cohort. For the cohort, immune exposure information was limited to CMV serostatus. The 87-base-pair reads could not distinguish some IMGT-functional V segments, including TRBV6-2 and TRBV6-3, so those segments were excluded. A later analysis found that TCR association rates varied across HLA loci, with DRB1 alleles showing the most associated TCRs and HLA-C alleles the fewest. A further reported finding was that TCR beta sequences accurately predicted the HLA-A and HLA-B alleles for most subjects in the first cohort. Because HLA typing was unavailable for some donors at each locus, only the typed subset was used in association tests. Most TCR sequences were seen in very few donors, while some public TCRs were found in many individuals. Because counts were too low, more than 15 rarely observed V segments, including chromosome 9 orphons, were excluded from the earlier analysis of 587 of the donors. Broadly in line with IMGT annotations, most TCR beta V segments showed up in productive rearrangements about 87% or about 30% of the time in an earlier analysis of some 590 of the donors. Most CMV-associated TCR beta chains appeared to be HLA-restricted in a later analysis, and the HLA associations seemed to be driven largely by CMV exposure. A later analysis reported that several top co-occurrence clusters appeared linked to parvovirus B19, influenza, CMV and Epstein-Barr virus. Linkage disequilibrium might explain the correlated functional status among segregating V segments, but an unknown experimental factor could not be ruled out. A few of the identified cytomegalovirus-associated TCR beta chains were confirmed in vitro to be specific for cytomegalovirus antigens. In the study, some 160 TCR beta chains were listed as associated with cytomegalovirus. The authors suggested that the approach could potentially be extended to other disease states and immunological phenotypes.

The receptor was isolated from a female donor in good health and CMV-seronegative. The chain links TRBV7-2 with TRBJ2-5; 10 bases in the middle match TRBD2. The sequenced sample consisted of PBMCs. The DNA sequence is as follows: TGTGCCAGCAGCTTATCGGCTAGCGGGGGTCAAGAGACCCAGTACTTC. Translated, this gives CASSLSASGGQETQYF.